This entry lists 12 T cell receptor beta chains sequenced from one sample in a study of blood T cell repertoires in COVID-19. TCRdb's copy holds only in-frame clones and misses some; the assay was immunoSEQ multiplex PCR. The sample carries about 190,000 clones, around four fifths recorded once. Sequencing used peripheral blood. The receptors derive from a human donor in a cohort sampled during active COVID-19.

The sample holds a few counts of this clone. CDR3 coding DNA: TGTGCCAGCAGCTTAGAGTCCCTAGCTTCACCCCTCCACTTT. Its protein product is CASSLESLASPLHF. This chain uses TRBV7-8 with TRBJ1-6, with D uncertain. The V gene's germline CDR1 is SGHVS and CDR2 FQNEAQ. V was shortened by 1 base and J by 9 bases, with 10 bases between the two germline ends. The CDR3 consists of 14 residues.

This clone came up a few times. The J gene is TRBJ1-1, the V gene TRBV3-1 (or the pseudogene TRBV3-2); D unclear. V was trimmed by 4 bases and J by 7 bases, leaving 7 bases between them. The CDR3 spans 11 residues. The germline CDR1 and CDR2 sequences are LGHDT and YNNKEL (reference sequence). The CDR3 DNA is TGTGCCAGCAGCCTCCGGGATGAAGCTTTCTTT. Protein product: CASSLRDEAFF.

The chain uses TRBV5-1 and TRBJ1-5; D gene uncertain. CDR1 is SGHRS, CDR2 YFSETQ, per germline. V lost 0 bases to trimming and J lost 2 bases, with 6 bases between them. CDR3 length: 14 amino acids. The CDR3 reads CASSLDAGNQPQHF. CDR3 nucleotide sequence: TGCGCCAGCAGCTTGGACGCAGGCAATCAGCCCCAGCATTTT. The full variable domain, its missing parts supplied by reference TRBV5-1 and TRBJ1-5, is KAGVTQTPRYLIKTRGQQVTLSCSPISGHRSVSWYQQTPGQGLQFLFEYFSETQRNKGNFPGRFSGRQFSNSRSEMNVSTLELGDSALYLCASSLDAGNQPQHFGDGTRLSIL.

This chain connects TRBV6-4 to TRBJ1-2; 10 bases fit TRBD1. J lost 8 bases, V lost 5 bases, and 8 bases had no gene match. Germline V gives CDR1 MRHNA, CDR2 SNTAGT. The CDR3 covers 14 residues. The CDR3 region is CASSPDRGLRGYTF. In DNA, the CDR3 is TGTGCCAGCAGTCCAGACAGGGGGCTTCGCGGCTACACCTTC.

In its sample, this clone was seen a few times. The chain couples TRBV12-3 or TRBV12-4 to TRBJ1-1; unclear D gene. The CDR3 is 13 residues long. Trimming pared 2 bases from V and 1 base from J, leaving 5 bases between. The CDR3 protein is CASSLFGNTEAFF. DNA of the CDR3: TGTGCCAGCAGTTTATTCGGGAACACTGAAGCTTTCTTT.

This clone was seen only a few times. This chain uses TRBV9 with TRBJ2-2; D unclear. V was shortened by 3 bases and J by 6 bases, with 9 bases between the two germline ends. The germline V gene has CDR1 SGDLS and CDR2 YYNGEE. This CDR3 region has 13 residues. The CDR3 nucleotides are TGTGCCAGCAGCGCCAGTTTTTCCGGGGAGCTGTTTTTT. This sequence encodes CASSASFSGELFF.

This clone was counted a few times. V and J are TRBV4-1 and TRBJ1-4; 9 nucleotides agree with TRBD1. Germline V gene data show CDR1 as MGHRA and CDR2 as YSYEKL. The CDR3 loop spans 16 amino acids. The V gene end was trimmed by 1 base and the J gene end by 5 bases; junction bases not matched to a gene: 5. The CDR3 DNA reads as TGCGCCAGCAGCCAAGCTACCGGGACAGGGAATGAAAAACTGTTTTTT. It yields the protein CASSQATGTGNEKLFF.

The chain carries TRBV27 and TRBJ2-1; 7 bases match TRBD2. V lost 5 bases and J lost 0; bases outside the gene matches: 4. Germline V gene data show CDR1 as MNHEY and CDR2 as SMNVEV (reference sequence). The CDR3 sequence is 15 residues long. The CDR3 nucleotides are TGTGCCAGCAGTCTGGGACTACCCTCCTACAATGAGCAGTTCTTC. Translated: CASSLGLPSYNEQFF.

The gene calls are TRBV2 and TRBJ1-2; D uncertain. Germline V gene data show CDR1 as SNHLY and CDR2 as FYNNEI. V gave up 4 bases and J gave up 2 bases, with 11 bases separating them. The CDR3 has 14 amino acids. The CDR3 is CASSGGELNYGYTF. CDR3 DNA sequence: TGTGCCAGCAGTGGCGGAGAGCTAAACTATGGCTACACCTTC.

The rearrangement links TRBV5-5 to TRBJ2-1, with a weak D call TRBD2 (6 bases). Germline V gene lookup returns CDR1 SGHKS and CDR2 YYEKEE (reference sequence). Deletions cut 4 bases from V and 5 bases from J, with 16 bases between. The CDR3 is made up of 15 amino acids. The CDR3 loop reads CASSPSAGRNNEQFF. CDR3 DNA: TGTGCCAGCAGCCCGAGCGCGGGGCGCAACAATGAGCAGTTCTTC.

The V and J genes are TRBV6-5 and TRBJ2-5; 10 nucleotides match TRBD1. CDR1 MNHEY and CDR2 SVGAGI come from the germline V gene. This CDR3 is built from 15 residues. The V and J ends lost 6 bases and 1 base, in that order; junction bases with no gene match: 5. The CDR3 sequence: CASRPRTGGQETQYF. The CDR3 DNA reads as TGTGCCAGCAGACCCCGGACAGGGGGCCAAGAGACCCAGTACTTC.

The CDR3 is CASSPTEANTEAFF. CDR3 DNA sequence: TGTGCCAGCTCACCAACCGAGGCGAACACTGAAGCTTTCTTT. The rearrangement uses TRBV18 and TRBJ1-1; D gene ambiguous. From germline, CDR1 is KGHSH and CDR2 LQKENI. The ends were cut back, 2 bases at V and 1 base at J, with 8 bases in the middle. There are 14 residues in the CDR3. Variable domain in full (rest from reference TRBV18 and TRBJ1-1): NAGVMQNPRHLVRRRGQEARLRCSPMKGHSHVYWYRQLPEEGLKFMVYLQKENIIDESGMPKERFSAEFPKEGPSILRIQQVVRGDSAAYFCASSPTEANTEAFFGQGTRLTVV.